The 6 T cell receptor beta chains below were found in one sample sequenced in a study of regulatory T cells in long-lasting Graves disease. With iRepertoire HTBI primers and Arm-PCR of CDR3 regions, TCR beta libraries were built. TCRdb re-derived calls from the multiplex PCR reads in MiXCR, one entry per CDR3 protein. The sample has nearly 350,000 distinct CDR3 sequences; 15% to 20% are singletons. The sample's time point: persistent/refractory GD, antithyroid drugs over 5 years with positive TRAb. RNA isolated from PBMCs was used to make the TCR library. Sequencing was performed on peripheral blood mononuclear cells (PBMCs), taken when the disease was refractory, from a patient treated with antithyroid drugs. The source is a female donor with Graves disease.

This clonotype was recorded a few times. This chain links TRBV12-3 or TRBV12-4 with TRBJ2-7; TRBD2 might be the D (5 bases). Trimming took 4 bases from V and 2 from J, leaving 15 bases between them. This CDR3 comprises 15 residues. CDR3 protein: CASSWRANPPYEQYF. The CDR3 nucleotides read TGTGCCAGCAGTTGGCGGGCTAACCCACCCTACGAGCAGTACTTC.

The CDR3, as DNA: TGTGCCAGCAGCCCGACAGGGGGCGCATCTGAGACCCAGTACTTC. It is translated as CASSPTGGASETQYF. V is TRBV6-1 and J is TRBJ2-5, with 10 positions matching TRBD1. Germline loops: CDR1 MNHNS, CDR2 SASEGT. CDR3 length equals 15 residues. The J segment lost 5 bases and the V segment lost 6 bases, leaving 9 bases of the junction unmatched.

This clonotype was detected a few times. The genes are TRBV6-2 or TRBV6-3 and TRBJ1-1; D may be TRBD1 (5 bases). V was trimmed by 3 bases and J by 0 bases, leaving 20 bases between them. CDR3 length: 18 amino acids. CDR1 and CDR2 (germline): MNHEY, SVGEGT. DNA of the CDR3: TGTGCCAGCAGTTATTTTGTAGTCACAGGCTTCATGAACACTGAAGCTTTCTTT. Its protein is CASSYFVVTGFMNTEAFF.

This clonotype was recorded a few times. The chain carries TRBV7-3 and TRBJ1-1, with D unclear. The germline V gene encodes CDR1 SGHTA and CDR2 FQGTGA. V lost 5 bases to trimming and J lost 2 bases, with 12 bases between them. The CDR3 runs 14 residues. The CDR3 coding sequence is TGTGCCAGCAGCCCCACACCGAGTAACACTGAAGCTTTCTTT. It yields the protein CASSPTPSNTEAFF. The full variable domain, rest sourced from reference TRBV7-3 and TRBJ1-1, is GAGVSQTPSNKVTEKGKYVELRCDPISGHTALYWYRQSLGQGPEFLIYFQGTGAADDSGLPNDRFFAVRPEGSVSTLKIQRTERGDSAVYLCASSPTPSNTEAFFGQGTRLTVV.

This clonotype was counted only a few times. The chain couples TRBV6-1 to TRBJ1-6; D may be TRBD1 (5 bases). The germline V gene has CDR1 MNHNS and CDR2 SASEGT. CDR3 length: 15 amino acids. Trimming took off 6 bases at V and 5 bases at J, with 14 bases between the two ends. In DNA, the CDR3 is TGTGCCAGCAGCCCCCGCGACAGCGATAATTCACCCCTCCACTTT. Its protein product is CASSPRDSDNSPLHF.

This clonotype was picked up a small number of times. The J gene is TRBJ2-7, the V gene TRBV3-1; D gene unclear. Trimming took 3 bases from V and 5 from J, leaving 5 bases between them. Germline values: CDR1 LGHDT, CDR2 YNNKEL (reference sequence). The length of the CDR3 is 11 residues. The CDR3 DNA reads as TGTGCCAGCAGCCAGATCGACGAGCAGTACTTC. It specifies CASSQIDEQYF.